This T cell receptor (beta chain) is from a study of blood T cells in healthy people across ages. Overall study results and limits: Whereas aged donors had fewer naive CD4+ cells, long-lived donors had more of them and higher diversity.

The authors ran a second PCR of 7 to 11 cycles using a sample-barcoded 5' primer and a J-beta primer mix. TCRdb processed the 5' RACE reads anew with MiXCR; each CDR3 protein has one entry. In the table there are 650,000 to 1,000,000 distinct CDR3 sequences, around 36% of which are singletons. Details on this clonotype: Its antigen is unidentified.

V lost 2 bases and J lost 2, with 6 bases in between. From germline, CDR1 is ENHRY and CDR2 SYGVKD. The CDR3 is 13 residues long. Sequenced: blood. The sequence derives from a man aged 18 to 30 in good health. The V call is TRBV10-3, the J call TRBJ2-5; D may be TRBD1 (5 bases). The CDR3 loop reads CAISERTQETQYF. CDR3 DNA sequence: TGTGCCATCAGTGAGCGGACACAAGAGACCCAGTACTTC.